The 31 T cell receptor beta chains given below trace back to one sample, sequenced in a study of PD-1 blockade in classical Hodgkin lymphoma. Every one of the patients relapsed after autologous stem cell transplantation (brentuximab vedotin exposure was variable). Some clones are missing from TCRdb's copy, which holds only in-frame ones; the method was immunoSEQ multiplex PCR. The sample holds 25,000 to 30,000 clones, 60% to 75% seen once. This specimen consisted of peripheral blood mononuclear cells (PBMCs), obtained before the second cycle of nivolumab. The receptor source for this set is a human donor with classical Hodgkin lymphoma.

The CDR3 DNA reads TGTGCCAGTAGAGGCCCCGCGAGGAACTCTGGAAACACCATATATTTT. Encoded protein: CASRGPARNSGNTIYF. The chain links TRBV19 to TRBJ1-3, with D uncertain. Trimming removed 6 bases at V and 0 bases at J, with 15 bases between. The CDR3 runs to 16 residues. Germline V gives CDR1 LNHDA, CDR2 SQIVND (reference sequence).

This clone was recorded a few times. The chain recombines TRBV6-1 with TRBJ1-1, with a tentative D call TRBD1 (6 bases). Looked up from germline, CDR1 is MNHNS and CDR2 is SASEGT. The CDR3 has 13 amino acids. The ends were cut back, 1 base at V and 8 bases at J, with 11 bases in the middle. The chain's CDR3 is CASSEGTGAEAFF. The DNA for the CDR3 is TGTGCCAGCAGTGAAGGGACGGGGGCCGAAGCTTTCTTT.

The chain employs TRBV2 and TRBJ2-5; a weak D match, TRBD1 (6 bases). The CDR3 is made up of 15 amino acids. CDR1 and CDR2 (germline): SNHLY, FYNNEI. V was cut by 2 bases and J by 5 bases, with 15 bases left in between. The CDR3 sequence is CASSETAGVEETQYF. In nucleotides, the CDR3 is TGTGCCAGCAGTGAAACTGCAGGGGTAGAGGAGACCCAGTACTTC.

The chain joins TRBV5-1 to TRBJ1-1; possibly TRBD1 for D (6 bases). Trimming removed 5 bases at V and 1 base at J, with 12 bases between. There are 14 residues in the CDR3. Germline assignment: CDR1 SGHRS and CDR2 YFSETQ. The CDR3 is CASRTGTQNTEAFF. CDR3 nucleotide sequence: TGCGCCAGCAGAACCGGGACACAGAACACTGAAGCTTTCTTT.

This chain links TRBV30 with TRBJ1-1; a weak D match, TRBD1 (6 bases). The CDR3 totals 12 residues. CDR1 GTSNPN and CDR2 SVGIG come from the germline V gene (reference sequence). Trimming left V 2 bases short and J 7 bases short, with 11 bases between. DNA of the CDR3: TGTGCCTGGAGTAGACAGGACGGTGAAGCTTTCTTT. Translating it yields CAWSRQDGEAFF.

This chain uses TRBV2 with TRBJ2-5; D possibly corresponds to TRBD1 (5 bases). Trimming removed 11 bases at V and 2 bases at J, with 18 bases between. This CDR3 region has 14 residues. Germline loops: CDR1 SNHLY, CDR2 FYNNEI. For the CDR3, the DNA is TGTGCCGGACAACAGACAGCAAGACAAGAGACCCAGTACTTC. This sequence encodes CAGQQTARQETQYF.

This chain uses TRBV27 with TRBJ2-2, with TRBD2 as a possible D gene (7 bases). Trimming took 1 base from V and 6 from J, leaving 12 bases between them. CDR3 length equals 15 residues. The germline CDR1 and CDR2 sequences are MNHEY and SMNVEV (reference sequence). The CDR3 region is CASSLYTGRAGELFF. The CDR3 DNA follows: TGTGCCAGCAGTTTATACACAGGGAGGGCCGGGGAGCTGTTTTTT.

This clone was counted once. The chain couples TRBV4-1 to TRBJ1-4; unclear D gene. Germline V gives CDR1 MGHRA, CDR2 YSYEKL. CDR3 length: 15 amino acids. Trimming cost V 1 base and J 4 bases, with 10 bases left between them. This CDR3 reads CASSQGSGLNEKLFF. CDR3 nucleotide sequence: TGCGCCAGCAGCCAAGGGTCCGGACTTAATGAAAAACTGTTTTTT.

J is TRBJ1-5 and V is TRBV5-5, with D hard to call. CDR1 is SGHKS and CDR2 is YYEKEE in the germline V gene (reference sequence). The germline V and J ends were trimmed by 0 bases and 7 bases, with 11 bases remaining between them. The CDR3 has 14 residues. In nucleotides, the CDR3 is TGTGCCAGCAGCTTGGTTTTAGGGCGGCAGCCCCAGCATTTT. This encodes CASSLVLGRQPQHF.

V is TRBV6-5 and J is TRBJ2-7; either TRBD1 or TRBD2 may supply D (5 bases each). The germline V gene encodes CDR1 MNHEY and CDR2 SVGAGI. Trimming shortened V by 5 bases and J by 1 base, and 9 bases separated the two germline ends. CDR3 length: 13 residues. The CDR3 DNA reads as TGTGCCAGCAGTCCGGGACCTTCCTACGAGCAGTACTTC. Translating it yields CASSPGPSYEQYF.

The chain joins TRBV10-1 to TRBJ2-4; weak D call: TRBD2 (5 bases). This CDR3 spans 15 amino acids. V was pared by 0 bases and J by 9 bases, with 15 bases between. Per the germline V gene, CDR1 is WNHNN and CDR2 is SYGVQD (reference sequence). CDR3 loop: CASSESTRGLGIQYF. CDR3 in DNA: TGCGCCAGCAGTGAGTCGACTCGGGGTCTTGGCATTCAGTACTTC.

This clone was detected only a few times. The genes are TRBV5-6 and TRBJ2-7, with D perhaps matching TRBD1 (5 bases). This CDR3 is 12 amino acids long. The V end was cut by 4 bases, the J end by 9 bases, with 14 bases between. CDR1 and CDR2 from the germline V gene are SGHDT and YYEEEE. CDR3 sequence (DNA): TGTGCCAGCAGCGCCGACACAGGAACGCAGTACTTC. This encodes CASSADTGTQYF.

This clone showed up just a few times. The chain carries TRBV30 and TRBJ1-1; D ambiguous. Trimming took 4 bases from V and 4 from J, leaving 10 bases between them. Germline CDR1 is GTSNPN and CDR2 is SVGIG (reference sequence). The CDR3 contains 12 residues. CDR3 nucleotide sequence: TGTGCCTGGAACTCAGTCTTCACTGAAGCTTTCTTT. It specifies CAWNSVFTEAFF.

This clone was detected once. The rearrangement links TRBV5-3 to TRBJ1-1; 12 bases align to TRBD1. TRBV5-3 counts as an open reading frame of uncertain function. V dropped 0 bases and J dropped 0; count of bases not matched to a gene: 3. The length of the CDR3 is 17 residues. The CDR3 bases are TGTGCCAGAAGCTTGGGGGACAGGGGGCGCGTGAACACTGAAGCTTTCTTT. This encodes CARSLGDRGRVNTEAFF.

The rearrangement uses TRBV19 and TRBJ2-7; 7 bases fit TRBD1. From germline, CDR1 is LNHDA and CDR2 SQIVND (reference sequence). Unmatched junction bases numbered 13, after V lost 8 bases and J lost 0 bases. This CDR3 region has 16 residues. CDR3 amino acids: CASPETGTARSYEQYF. The CDR3 coding sequence is TGTGCCAGTCCGGAGACCGGGACAGCCCGCTCCTACGAGCAGTACTTC.

The chain couples TRBV30 to TRBJ1-5; D unresolved. Germline V gives CDR1 GTSNPN, CDR2 SVGIG (reference sequence). The CDR3 is 13 residues long. The V and J ends lost 0 bases and 3 bases respectively, with 6 bases between them. The CDR3 DNA sequence: TGTGCCTGGAGTGTACAGAACAATCAGCCCCAGCATTTT. Translation gives CAWSVQNNQPQHF.

The chain couples TRBV5-1 to TRBJ2-5, with D hard to call. There are 14 residues in the CDR3. CDR1 SGHRS and CDR2 YFSETQ come from the germline V gene. The V and J ends lost 4 bases and 5 bases respectively, with 15 bases between them. This CDR3 is CASSPGPAEETQYF. The CDR3 nucleotides are TGCGCCAGCAGCCCGGGCCCCGCGGAGGAGACCCAGTACTTC. The full variable domain, rest sourced from reference TRBV5-1 and TRBJ2-5, is KAGVTQTPRYLIKTRGQQVTLSCSPISGHRSVSWYQQTPGQGLQFLFEYFSETQRNKGNFPGRFSGRQFSNSRSEMNVSTLELGDSALYLCASSPGPAEETQYFGPGTRLLVL.

The chain links TRBV14 to TRBJ2-7, with unresolved D. The V end was cut by 5 bases, the J end by 2 bases, with 7 bases between. The germline gives CDR1 SGHDN, CDR2 FVKESK. CDR3 length: 12 residues. CDR3 protein: CASSDGTYEQYF. CDR3 coding DNA: TGTGCCAGCAGCGACGGAACCTACGAGCAGTACTTC.

The chain recombines TRBV9 with TRBJ2-1; the match to TRBD1 covers 7 bases. The germline V gene has CDR1 SGDLS and CDR2 YYNGEE. Trimming removed 3 bases from V and 10 bases from J; junction bases left unmatched: 19. The CDR3 length is 17 residues. The CDR3 loop is CASSARPPTGQNGEQFF. CDR3 nucleotide sequence: TGTGCCAGCAGCGCGCGACCCCCGACAGGGCAGAATGGCGAGCAGTTCTTC. The entire variable domain, with the rest obtained from reference TRBV9 and TRBJ2-1, is as follows: DSGVTQTPKHLITATGQRVTLRCSPRSGDLSVYWYQQSLDQGLQFLIQYYNGEERAKGNILERFSAQQFPDLHSELNLSSLELGDSALYFCASSARPPTGQNGEQFFGPGTRLTVL.

Comments on this clone: A junction end diverges from the germline sequence, so it may reflect a read error. The chain combines TRBV5-8 with TRBJ2-3; 7 bases are shared with TRBD1. Per germline, CDR1 SGHTS and CDR2 YDEGEE. The CDR3 contains 15 residues. CDR3 sequence: CASSLGTARTDTQYF. The CDR3 coding sequence is TGTGCCAGCAGTTTGGGGACAGCCCGCACAGATACGCAGTATTTT. Full variable domain (remainder filled in from reference TRBV5-8 and TRBJ2-3): EAGVTQSPTHLIKTRGQQATLRCSPISGHTSVYWYQQALGLGLQFLLWYDEGEERNRGNFPPRFSGRQFPNYSSELNVNALELEDSALYLCASSLGTARTDTQYFGPGTRLTVL.

The rearrangement links TRBV19 to TRBJ1-5, with TRBD1 as a possible D gene (5 bases). This CDR3 spans 14 amino acids. V was cut by 5 bases and J by 2 bases, with 10 bases left in between. Per the germline V gene, CDR1 is LNHDA and CDR2 is SQIVND (reference sequence). The CDR3 loop is CASSGGWGNQPQHF. The CDR3, as DNA: TGTGCCAGTAGTGGGGGGTGGGGCAATCAGCCCCAGCATTTT.

The chain recombines TRBV25-1 with TRBJ2-3; possible D gene TRBD1, 5 bases. Germline V gene sequence: CDR1 MGHDK, CDR2 SYGVNS. This CDR3 spans 14 amino acids. Trimming stripped 1 base from V and 2 bases from J, with 7 bases between. The chain's CDR3 is CASSESGNTDTQYF. CDR3 nucleotides: TGTGCCAGCAGTGAATCAGGGAACACAGATACGCAGTATTTT. The full variable domain, in which reference TRBV25-1 and TRBJ2-3 provide the parts outside the CDR3, is EADIYQTPRYLVIGTGKKITLECSQTMGHDKMYWYQQDPGMELHLIHYSYGVNSTEKGDLSSESTVSRIRTEHFPLTLESARPSHTSQYLCASSESGNTDTQYFGPGTRLTVL.

This sequence joins TRBV5-6 and TRBJ1-1, with D perhaps matching TRBD1 (5 bases). Germline V gives CDR1 SGHDT, CDR2 YYEEEE. Trimming left V 5 bases short and J 3 bases short, with 14 bases between. The CDR3 sequence is 14 residues long. CDR3 amino acids: CASRVLGGDTEAFF. The CDR3 coding sequence is TGTGCCAGCAGGGTACTTGGGGGGGACACTGAAGCTTTCTTT.

The rearrangement uses TRBV28 and TRBJ2-7; D is unresolved. CDR1 and CDR2 (germline): MDHEN, SYDVKM. The CDR3 consists of 14 residues. Trimming left V 6 bases short and J 0 bases short, with 12 bases between. Here the CDR3 reads CASSLTDASYEQYF. The CDR3 nucleotides are TGTGCCAGCAGCTTGACTGACGCCTCCTACGAGCAGTACTTC. The entire variable domain, with the rest obtained from reference TRBV28 and TRBJ2-7, is as follows: DVKVTQSSRYLVKRTGEKVFLECVQDMDHENMFWYRQDPGLGLRLIYFSYDVKMKEKGDIPEGYSVSREKKERFSLILESASTNQTSMYLCASSLTDASYEQYFGPGTRLTVT.

This clone was seen just once. CDR3 region: CASSSEGTASYGYTF. The CDR3 DNA is TGCGCCAGCAGCTCTGAGGGGACAGCTTCTTATGGCTACACCTTC. The chain links TRBV5-1 to TRBJ1-2; 7 nucleotides line up with TRBD1. The CDR3 runs to 15 residues. J lost 5 bases, V lost 3 bases, and 10 bases had no gene match. Germline CDR1 SGHRS, CDR2 YFSETQ.

The V call is TRBV5-1, the J call TRBJ2-1; D is perhaps TRBD1 (5 bases). CDR1 SGHRS and CDR2 YFSETQ come from the germline V gene. The CDR3 has 15 residues. Trimming pared 7 bases from V and 4 bases from J, leaving 18 bases between. In DNA form, the CDR3 reads TGCGCCAGCCTCCCCTGGGCAGGGTCGTACAATGAGCAGTTCTTC. The encoded protein is CASLPWAGSYNEQFF.

This sequence joins TRBV6-1 and TRBJ1-4; D gene ambiguous. CDR1 and CDR2 (germline): MNHNS, SASEGT. The ends were cut back, 5 bases at V and 7 bases at J, with 8 bases in the middle. CDR3 length: 12 amino acids. The CDR3 sequence is CASSLRIEKLFF. In nucleotides, the CDR3 is TGTGCCAGCAGTCTACGAATTGAAAAACTGTTTTTT.

The V and J genes are TRBV9 and TRBJ1-6; no definite D call. CDR1 SGDLS and CDR2 YYNGEE come from the germline V gene. This CDR3 region has 17 residues. Deletions cut 1 base from V and 2 bases from J, with 13 bases between. The CDR3 region has the DNA TGTGCCAGCAGCGTATCCTGGACGGTAACCTATAATTCACCCCTCCACTTT. This codes for CASSVSWTVTYNSPLHF.

The gene calls are TRBV4-2 and TRBJ2-3; tentatively, D is TRBD2 (6 bases). Between the trimmed V and J ends, which lost 0 bases and 1 base, there was a span of 14 bases. The CDR3 length is 17 residues. Germline V CDR1 and CDR2: LGHNA, YNFKEQ. CDR3 sequence: CASSQEWEDPRTDTQYF. CDR3 nucleotide sequence: TGTGCCAGCAGCCAAGAGTGGGAGGACCCACGCACAGATACGCAGTATTTT.

This clone came up once. The chain recombines TRBV30 with TRBJ1-2; D gene ambiguous. Trimming removed 8 bases from V and 3 bases from J, with 16 bases in between. The CDR3 is 13 residues long. From germline, CDR1 is GTSNPN and CDR2 SVGIG (reference sequence). CDR3 sequence: CAGRAPSDYGYTF. CDR3 coding DNA: TGTGCCGGAAGGGCCCCGAGCGACTATGGCTACACCTTC.

This clone has only a few counts. The V call is TRBV7-2, the J call TRBJ1-1; D is undetermined. CDR1 and CDR2 (germline): SGHTA, FQGNSA. The CDR3 is 11 amino acids. V gave up 2 bases and J gave up 4 bases, with 2 bases separating them. CDR3 residues: CASSLRTEAFF. CDR3 in DNA: TGTGCCAGCAGCTTACGCACTGAAGCTTTCTTT.